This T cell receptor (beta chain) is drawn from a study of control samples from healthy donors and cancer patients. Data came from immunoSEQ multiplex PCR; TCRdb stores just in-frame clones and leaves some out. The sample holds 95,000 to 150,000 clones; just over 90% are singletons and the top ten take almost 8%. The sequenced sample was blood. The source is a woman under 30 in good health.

The CDR3 DNA follows: TGCGCCAGCAGCTTGGCCACGGGTAATTCACCCCTCCACTTT. Translating gives CASSLATGNSPLHF. The J gene is TRBJ1-6, the V gene TRBV5-1; D not certain. Trimming cost V 0 bases and J 6 bases, with 7 bases left between them. The germline V gene encodes CDR1 SGHRS and CDR2 YFSETQ. The CDR3 is 14 amino acids. Full variable domain (outside the CDR3, taken from reference TRBV5-1 and TRBJ1-6): KAGVTQTPRYLIKTRGQQVTLSCSPISGHRSVSWYQQTPGQGLQFLFEYFSETQRNKGNFPGRFSGRQFSNSRSEMNVSTLELGDSALYLCASSLATGNSPLHFGNGTRLTVT.